Each of the 6 T cell receptor beta chains below was sequenced from the same sample in a study of T cell repertoires in cytomegalovirus infection. TCRdb passed the reads through MiXCR, listing each CDR3 protein once. Here the sample spans approximately 400,000 distinct CDR3 sequences, roughly a third being singletons. Sequencing used PBMCs. The receptors stem from a human donor in good health (CMV status not recorded). Some clones in this sample may be carry-over from other donors' samples.

The CDR3 here is CASSYTGRVTEAFF. The CDR3 DNA is TGTGCCAGCAGTTACACCGGACGTGTCACTGAAGCTTTCTTT. The chain joins TRBV6-2 or TRBV6-3 to TRBJ1-1, with D uncertain. This CDR3 region has 14 residues. V was pared by 2 bases and J by 4 bases, with 11 bases between. Germline values: CDR1 MNHEY, CDR2 SVGEGT.

The chain recombines TRBV28 with TRBJ2-3, with unresolved D. V lost 5 bases and J 14 bases, leaving 14 bases between the germline ends. CDR1 is MDHEN, CDR2 SYDVKM, per germline. The CDR3 covers 11 residues. The CDR3 loop reads CASSLGLARYF. The CDR3 region has the DNA TGTGCCAGCAGTCTGGGGTTAGCTCGGTATTTT. The entire variable domain, with the rest obtained from reference TRBV28 and TRBJ2-3, is as follows: DVKVTQSSRYLVKRTGEKVFLECVQDMDHENMFWYRQDPGLGLRLIYFSYDVKMKEKGDIPEGYSVSREKKERFSLILESASTNQTSMYLCASSLGLARYFGPGTRLTVL.

The chain recombines TRBV6-2 or TRBV6-3 with TRBJ1-4, with D possibly being TRBD1 (6 bases). This CDR3 spans 16 amino acids. CDR1 MNHEY and CDR2 SVGEGT come from the germline V gene. The V and J ends lost 9 bases and 3 bases respectively, with 20 bases between them. CDR3 sequence: CASGYGGRGSNEKLFF. The CDR3 coding sequence is TGTGCCAGTGGTTATGGGGGCCGAGGTTCTAATGAAAAACTGTTTTTT.

The chain has TRBV24-1 and TRBJ2-3; D might be TRBD1 (5 bases). V was cut by 3 bases and J by 14 bases, with 29 bases left in between. Per germline, CDR1 KGHDR and CDR2 SFDVKD. There are 17 residues in the CDR3. DNA of the CDR3: TGTGCCACCAGTGATAGACAGCCGTCACCCATTAAAGATACGACGTATTTT. Translated: CATSDRQPSPIKDTTYF.

Comments on this clonotype: This may come from a read error, since a much larger clone is one base off. This CDR3 fails to terminate in the conserved phenylalanine or tryptophan, so it likely reflects a read error. The V and J genes are TRBV28 and TRBJ2-7; D is undetermined. The CDR3 has 13 residues. V lost 5 bases to trimming and J lost 3 bases, with 11 bases between them. Germline V gene sequence: CDR1 MDHEN, CDR2 SYDVKM. This CDR3 is CASSAPPFYEQYL. The CDR3 coding sequence is TGTGCCAGCAGTGCCCCCCCCTTCTACGAGCAGTACTTA.

A few counts support this clonotype. The chain employs TRBV12-3 or TRBV12-4 and TRBJ1-5; D unresolved. The CDR3 is 14 residues long. V was clipped by 6 bases and J by 0 bases, with 9 bases between them. The CDR3 DNA follows: TGTGCCAGCAGCCAACACAATAGCAATCAGCCCCAGCATTTT. Encoded protein: CASSQHNSNQPQHF.